In this sample, the clone carrying this TCR beta chain turned up once. Its antigen is not known. At one end, the junction sequence differs from germline, possibly due to a read error. This entry comes from a study of T cells in Graves' hyperthyroidism and ophthalmopathy. Turning to the study itself: Initial diagnosis, before any treatment, was when peripheral blood was collected.

This CDR3 is built from 13 residues. Germline CDR1 DFQATT, CDR2 SNEGSKA (reference sequence). Regarding the study as a whole: Most thyroid clonotypes with frequency above 0.001 were detected in blood.

The TCR beta CDR3 regions underwent amplification using RNA transcripts as the source. The study used the HTBI primer set for a first-round RT-PCR of the TCR CDR3. In TCRdb, the multiplex PCR reads were re-called with MiXCR into one record per CDR3 protein. The repertoire holds around 340,000 distinct CDR3 sequences, with about 18% as singletons. Patients aged 18 to 65 with hyperthyroidism were newly diagnosed, with duration under 2 months. Uncontrolled infection, other autoimmune disease, pregnancy or lactation excluded patients. The clonotype was recovered from a woman in her thirties with Graves' hyperthyroidism that later progressed to Graves' ophthalmopathy. Source material: blood. V usage is TRBV20-1 and J usage is TRBJ2-7; 7 nucleotides match TRBD1. The CDR3 DNA reads TGCAGTGCTAGAGGGACAGGCTTCTACGAGCACTACTTC. Its translation: CSARGTGFYEHYF.